The rows below give T cell receptor beta chains drawn from one sample of a study of regulatory T cells in long-lasting Graves disease. TCRdb itself ran the multiplex PCR reads through MiXCR, one entry per CDR3 protein. The data show 420,000 or so distinct CDR3 sequences, roughly a quarter seen once. The source was peripheral blood mononuclear cells (PBMCs), collected when the disease was refractory, from a patient treated with antithyroid drugs. The receptors derive from a female donor with Graves disease. The CDR3 runs from the conserved cysteine through the conserved F or W. A D gene is named only where the DNA matches it firmly. Part of the rows lack a size; the others show once, few, many or a class for expanded clones.

abundance: few; v_gene: TRBV29-1; d_gene: -; j_gene: TRBJ2-7; CDR3nt: TGCAGCGTTGAGGGACCTCTACTAGCAGGAGGGCCCAGACCGGCTCGTTGCTACGAGCAGTACTTC; CDR3aa: CSVEGPLLAGGPRPARCYEQYF
abundance: few; v_gene: TRBV10-3; d_gene: -; j_gene: TRBJ2-7; CDR3nt: TGTGCCATCAGTGAGAAGGGGGGAAAGTACTTC; CDR3aa: CAISEKGGKYF
abundance: -; v_gene: TRBV13; d_gene: -; j_gene: TRBJ1-2; CDR3nt: TGTGCCAGCAGCTTAGGCCGTGACAGGAGTCCCTATGGCTACACCTTC; CDR3aa: CASSLGRDRSPYGYTF
abundance: many; v_gene: TRBV28; d_gene: -; j_gene: TRBJ1-5; CDR3nt: TGTGCCAGCAGTCCAAACACAGGTAACACTAATCAGCCCCAGCATTTT; CDR3aa: CASSPNTGNTNQPQHF
abundance: -; v_gene: TRBV5-6; d_gene: TRBD1; j_gene: TRBJ1-2; CDR3nt: TGTGCCAACAGCCCGAACCCGGGACAGGCGAGGGGCTACACCTTC; CDR3aa: CANSPNPGQARGYTF
abundance: few; v_gene: TRBV6-1; d_gene: -; j_gene: TRBJ2-7; CDR3nt: TGTGCCAGCAGAGGACTAACCACCTACGAGCAGTACTTC; CDR3aa: CASRGLTTYEQYF
abundance: many; v_gene: TRBV7-9; d_gene: TRBD2; j_gene: TRBJ2-5; CDR3nt: TGTGCCAGCAGCTTAGGCAAACTAGCGGGACAAGAGACCCAGTACTTC; CDR3aa: CASSLGKLAGQETQYF
abundance: -; v_gene: TRBV7-2; d_gene: TRBD1; j_gene: TRBJ1-5; CDR3nt: TGCGCCAGCAGCACGGGACAGGGGATCAATCAGCCCCAGCATTTT; CDR3aa: CASSTGQGINQPQHF
abundance: many; v_gene: TRBV18; d_gene: TRBD2; j_gene: TRBJ2-7; CDR3nt: TGTGCCAGCTCACCACCAGGACTTAGGACTAGCGGCTACGAGCAGTACTTC; CDR3aa: CASSPPGLRTSGYEQYF
abundance: -; v_gene: TRBV5-1; d_gene: -; j_gene: TRBJ2-6; CDR3nt: TGCGCCAGCAGCTCCCAGGGTACCCTGGGGGCCAACGTCCTGACTTTC; CDR3aa: CASSSQGTLGANVLTF
abundance: -; v_gene: TRBV6-2/TRBV6-3; d_gene: TRBD1; j_gene: TRBJ1-2; CDR3nt: TGTGCCAGCAGTTACTCGTGGACAGGGAGCTATGGCTACACCTTC; CDR3aa: CASSYSWTGSYGYTF
abundance: many; v_gene: TRBV3-1; d_gene: -; j_gene: TRBJ2-5; CDR3nt: TGTGCCAGCAGCCTGGGGACTGATCAAGAGACCCAGTACTTC; CDR3aa: CASSLGTDQETQYF
abundance: many; v_gene: TRBV28; d_gene: TRBD1; j_gene: TRBJ1-1; CDR3nt: TGTGCCAGCAGCCGTAGTACAGGGGGCGCAGGAGCTTTCTTT; CDR3aa: CASSRSTGGAGAFF
abundance: few; v_gene: TRBV7-9; d_gene: TRBD2; j_gene: TRBJ2-2; CDR3nt: TGTGCCAGCAGCTTTTTCGGGAGGACCGGGGAGCTGTTTTTT; CDR3aa: CASSFFGRTGELFF